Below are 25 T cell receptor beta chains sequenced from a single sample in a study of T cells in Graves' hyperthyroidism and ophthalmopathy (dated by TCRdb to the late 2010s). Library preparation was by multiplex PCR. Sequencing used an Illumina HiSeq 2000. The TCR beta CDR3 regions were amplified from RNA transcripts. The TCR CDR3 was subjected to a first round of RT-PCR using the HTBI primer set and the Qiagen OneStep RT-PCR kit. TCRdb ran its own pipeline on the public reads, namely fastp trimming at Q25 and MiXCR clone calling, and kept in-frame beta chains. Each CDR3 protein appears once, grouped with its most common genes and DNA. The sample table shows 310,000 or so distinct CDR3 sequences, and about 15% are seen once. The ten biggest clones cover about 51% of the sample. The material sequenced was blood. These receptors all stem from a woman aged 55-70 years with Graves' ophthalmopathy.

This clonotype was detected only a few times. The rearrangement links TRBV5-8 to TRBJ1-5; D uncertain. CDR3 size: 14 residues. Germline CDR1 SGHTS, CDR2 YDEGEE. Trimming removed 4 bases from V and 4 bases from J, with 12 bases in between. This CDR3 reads CASSPPIRNQPQHF. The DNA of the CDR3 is TGTGCCAGCAGCCCCCCGATCAGAAATCAGCCCCAGCATTTT. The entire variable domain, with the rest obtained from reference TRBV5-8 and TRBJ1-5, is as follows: EAGVTQSPTHLIKTRGQQATLRCSPISGHTSVYWYQQALGLGLQFLLWYDEGEERNRGNFPPRFSGRQFPNYSSELNVNALELEDSALYLCASSPPIRNQPQHFGDGTRLSIL.

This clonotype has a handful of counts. The CDR3 DNA sequence: TGTGCCAGCAGCGTAACAGGGGGCGCTTGGGGCTACACCTTC. It is translated as CASSVTGGAWGYTF. The V and J genes are TRBV9 and TRBJ1-2; 9 bases align to TRBD1. The germline V gene has CDR1 SGDLS and CDR2 YYNGEE. CDR3 size: 14 residues. V lost 1 base to trimming and J lost 8 bases; unmatched junction nucleotides: 6.

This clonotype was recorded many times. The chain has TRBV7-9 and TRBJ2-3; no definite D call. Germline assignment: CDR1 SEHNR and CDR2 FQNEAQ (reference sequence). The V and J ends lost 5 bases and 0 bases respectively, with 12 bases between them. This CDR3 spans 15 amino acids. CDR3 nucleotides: TGTGCCAGCAGCCCCTCGTCCACTAGCACAGATACGCAGTATTTT. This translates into CASSPSSTSTDTQYF. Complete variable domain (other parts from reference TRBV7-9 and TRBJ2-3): DTGVSQNPRHKITKRGQNVTFRCDPISEHNRLYWYRQTLGQGPEFLTYFQNEAQLEKSRLLSDRFSAERPKGSFSTLEIQRTEQGDSAMYLCASSPSSTSTDTQYFGPGTRLTVL.

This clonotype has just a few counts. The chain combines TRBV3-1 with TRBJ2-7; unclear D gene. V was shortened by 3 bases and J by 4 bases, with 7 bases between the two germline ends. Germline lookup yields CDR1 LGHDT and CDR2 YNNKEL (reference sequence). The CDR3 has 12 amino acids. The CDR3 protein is CASSHVEYEQYF. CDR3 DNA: TGTGCCAGCAGCCATGTAGAATACGAGCAGTACTTC.

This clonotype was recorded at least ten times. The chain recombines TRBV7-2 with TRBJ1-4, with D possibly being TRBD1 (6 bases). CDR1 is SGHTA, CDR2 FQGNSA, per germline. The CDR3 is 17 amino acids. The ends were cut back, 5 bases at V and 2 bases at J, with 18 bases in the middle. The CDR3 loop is CASSPTWGRATNEKLFF. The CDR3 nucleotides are TGTGCCAGCAGCCCCACCTGGGGGCGGGCCACTAATGAAAAACTGTTTTTT. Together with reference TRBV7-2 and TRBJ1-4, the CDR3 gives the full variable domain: GAGVSQSPSNKVTEKGKDVELRCDPISGHTALYWYRQSLGQGLEFLIYFQGNSAPDKSGLPSDRFSAERTGGSVSTLTIQRTQQEDSAVYLCASSPTWGRATNEKLFFGSGTQLSVL.

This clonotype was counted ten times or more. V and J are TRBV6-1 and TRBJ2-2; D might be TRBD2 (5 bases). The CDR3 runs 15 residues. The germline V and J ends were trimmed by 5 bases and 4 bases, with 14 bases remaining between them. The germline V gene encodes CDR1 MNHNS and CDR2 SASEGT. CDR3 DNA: TGTGCCAGCAGTCCCGGACTCTACATCACCGGGGAGCTGTTTTTT. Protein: CASSPGLYITGELFF.

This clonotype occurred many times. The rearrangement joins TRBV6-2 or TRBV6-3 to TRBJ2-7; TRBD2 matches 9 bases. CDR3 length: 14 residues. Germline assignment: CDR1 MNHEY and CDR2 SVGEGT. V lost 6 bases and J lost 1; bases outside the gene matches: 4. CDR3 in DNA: TGTGCCAGCAGGGTAGCGGGGGAATCCTACGAGCAGTACTTC. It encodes CASRVAGESYEQYF.

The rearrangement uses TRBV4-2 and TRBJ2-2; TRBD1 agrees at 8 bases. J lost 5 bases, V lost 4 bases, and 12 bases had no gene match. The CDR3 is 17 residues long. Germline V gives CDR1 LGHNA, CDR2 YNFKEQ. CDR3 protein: CASSLSRQGTLTGELFF. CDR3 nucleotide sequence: TGTGCCAGCAGCCTATCCAGACAGGGGACTCTGACCGGGGAGCTGTTTTTT.

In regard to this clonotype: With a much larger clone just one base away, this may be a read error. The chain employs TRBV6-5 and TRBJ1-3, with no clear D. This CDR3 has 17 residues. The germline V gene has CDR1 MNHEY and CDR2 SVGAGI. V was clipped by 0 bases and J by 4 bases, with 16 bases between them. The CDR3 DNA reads TGTGCCAGCAGTTACTCGATCTGGACGATAGCGGGAAACACCATATATTTT. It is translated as CASSYSIWTIAGNTIYF.

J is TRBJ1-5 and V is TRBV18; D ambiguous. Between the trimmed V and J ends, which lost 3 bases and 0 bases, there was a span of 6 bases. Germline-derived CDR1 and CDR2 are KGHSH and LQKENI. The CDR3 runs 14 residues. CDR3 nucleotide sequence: TGTGCCAGCTCACCCGGGAATAGCAATCAGCCCCAGCATTTT. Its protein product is CASSPGNSNQPQHF.

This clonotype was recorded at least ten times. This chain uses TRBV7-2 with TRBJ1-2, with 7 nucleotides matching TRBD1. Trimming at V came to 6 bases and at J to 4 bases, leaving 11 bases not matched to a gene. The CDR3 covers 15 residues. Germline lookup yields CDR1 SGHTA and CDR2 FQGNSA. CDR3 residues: CASRNSGTETYGYTF. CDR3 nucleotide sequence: TGTGCCAGCAGAAATTCCGGGACAGAGACCTATGGCTACACCTTC.

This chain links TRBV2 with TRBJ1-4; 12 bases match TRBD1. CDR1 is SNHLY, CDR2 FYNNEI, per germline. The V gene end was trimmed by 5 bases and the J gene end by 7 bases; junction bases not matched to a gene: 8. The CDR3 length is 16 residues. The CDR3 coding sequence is TGTGCCAGCAGTCCCCGGGACAGGGGGCCGTCTGAAAAACTGTTTTTT. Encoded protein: CASSPRDRGPSEKLFF.

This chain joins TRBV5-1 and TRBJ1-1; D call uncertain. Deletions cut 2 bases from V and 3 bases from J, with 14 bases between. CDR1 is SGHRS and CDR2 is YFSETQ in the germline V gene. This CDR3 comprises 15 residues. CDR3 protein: CASSLFSTGYTEAFF. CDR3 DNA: TGCGCCAGCAGCTTATTCTCGACGGGTTACACTGAAGCTTTCTTT. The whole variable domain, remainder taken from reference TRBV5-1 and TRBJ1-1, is KAGVTQTPRYLIKTRGQQVTLSCSPISGHRSVSWYQQTPGQGLQFLFEYFSETQRNKGNFPGRFSGRQFSNSRSEMNVSTLELGDSALYLCASSLFSTGYTEAFFGQGTRLTVV.

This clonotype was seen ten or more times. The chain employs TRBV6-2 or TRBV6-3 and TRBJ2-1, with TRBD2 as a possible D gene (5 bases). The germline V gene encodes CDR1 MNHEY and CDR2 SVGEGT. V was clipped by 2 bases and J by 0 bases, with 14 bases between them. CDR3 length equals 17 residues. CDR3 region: CASSYLPRALSYNEQFF. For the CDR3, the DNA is TGTGCCAGCAGTTACCTCCCGCGGGCCCTCTCCTACAATGAGCAGTTCTTC.

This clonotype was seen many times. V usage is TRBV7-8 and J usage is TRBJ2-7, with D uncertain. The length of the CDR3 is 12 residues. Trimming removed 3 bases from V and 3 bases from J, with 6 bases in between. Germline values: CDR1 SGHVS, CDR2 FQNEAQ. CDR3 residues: CASSFNDYEQYF. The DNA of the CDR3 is TGTGCCAGCAGCTTTAACGACTACGAGCAGTACTTC.

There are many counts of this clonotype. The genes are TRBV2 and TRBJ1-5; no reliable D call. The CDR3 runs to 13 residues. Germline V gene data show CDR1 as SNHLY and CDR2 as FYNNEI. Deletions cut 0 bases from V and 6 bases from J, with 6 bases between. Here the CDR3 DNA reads TGTGCCAGCAGTGAAGCGCAAAGTCAGCCCCAGCATTTT. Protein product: CASSEAQSQPQHF.

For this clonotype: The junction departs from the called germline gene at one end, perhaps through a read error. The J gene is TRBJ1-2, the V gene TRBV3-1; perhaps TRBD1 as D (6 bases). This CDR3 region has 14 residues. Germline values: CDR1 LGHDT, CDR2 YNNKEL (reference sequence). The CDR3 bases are TGTGTCAGCAGCCAAGCGGGACACGGCTATGGCTACACCTTC. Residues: CVSSQAGHGYGYTF.

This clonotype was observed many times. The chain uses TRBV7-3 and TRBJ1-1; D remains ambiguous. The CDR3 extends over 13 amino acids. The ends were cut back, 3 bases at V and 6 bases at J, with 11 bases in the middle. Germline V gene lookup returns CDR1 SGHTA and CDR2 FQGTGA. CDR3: CASSLGFGSEAFF. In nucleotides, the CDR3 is TGTGCCAGCAGCTTGGGGTTTGGCTCTGAAGCTTTCTTT. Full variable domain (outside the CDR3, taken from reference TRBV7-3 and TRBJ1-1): GAGVSQTPSNKVTEKGKYVELRCDPISGHTALYWYRQSLGQGPEFLIYFQGTGAADDSGLPNDRFFAVRPEGSVSTLKIQRTERGDSAVYLCASSLGFGSEAFFGQGTRLTVV.

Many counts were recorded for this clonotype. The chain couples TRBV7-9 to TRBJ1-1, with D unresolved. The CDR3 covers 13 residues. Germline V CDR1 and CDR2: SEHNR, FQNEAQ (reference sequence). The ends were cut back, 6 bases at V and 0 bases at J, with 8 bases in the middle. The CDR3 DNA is TGTGCCAGCAGGTCCCTCCTGAACACTGAAGCTTTCTTT. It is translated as CASRSLLNTEAFF.

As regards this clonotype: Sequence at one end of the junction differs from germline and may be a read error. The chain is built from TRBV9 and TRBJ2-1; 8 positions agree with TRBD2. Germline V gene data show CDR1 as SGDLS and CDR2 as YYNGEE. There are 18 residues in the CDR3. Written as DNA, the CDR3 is TGTGCCAGCAGCGTAGGGTTAGAGCGGGAGAGCTCCTACAATGGGCAGTTCTTC. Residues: CASSVGLERESSYNGQFF.

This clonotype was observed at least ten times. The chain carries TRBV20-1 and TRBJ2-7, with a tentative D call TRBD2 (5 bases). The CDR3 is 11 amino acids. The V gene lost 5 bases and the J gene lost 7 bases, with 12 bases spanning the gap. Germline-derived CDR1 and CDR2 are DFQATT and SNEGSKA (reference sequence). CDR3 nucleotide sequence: TGCAGTGCTTATACGACGGGGGAGCAGTACTTC. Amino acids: CSAYTTGEQYF.

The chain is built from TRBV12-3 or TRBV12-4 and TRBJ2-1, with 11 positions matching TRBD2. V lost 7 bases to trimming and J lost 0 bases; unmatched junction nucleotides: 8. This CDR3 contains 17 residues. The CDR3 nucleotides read TGTGCCAGCACCCCCGGGACTAGCGGAAGCTCCTACAATGAGCAGTTCTTC. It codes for CASTPGTSGSSYNEQFF.

CDR3 amino acids: CASSQDLSTAYGYTF. In DNA, the CDR3 is TGTGCCAGCAGCCAAGATTTGTCAACGGCCTATGGCTACACCTTC. This sequence joins TRBV14 and TRBJ1-2; unclear D gene. The germline gives CDR1 SGHDN, CDR2 FVKESK. Between the trimmed V and J ends, which lost 0 bases and 4 bases, there was a span of 12 bases. The CDR3 runs to 15 residues.

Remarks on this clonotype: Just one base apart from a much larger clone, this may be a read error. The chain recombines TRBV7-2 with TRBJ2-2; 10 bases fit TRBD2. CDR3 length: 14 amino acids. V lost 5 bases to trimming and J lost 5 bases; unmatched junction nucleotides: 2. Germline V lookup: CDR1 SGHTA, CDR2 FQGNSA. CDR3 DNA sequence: TGTGCCAGCAGCGGGGGACTAGCGACCGGGGAGCTGTTTTTT. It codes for CASSGGLATGELFF.

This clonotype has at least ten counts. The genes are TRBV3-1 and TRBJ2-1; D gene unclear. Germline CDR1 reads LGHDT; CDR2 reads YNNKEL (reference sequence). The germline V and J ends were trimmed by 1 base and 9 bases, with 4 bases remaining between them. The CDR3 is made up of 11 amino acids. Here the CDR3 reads CASSQGGEQFF. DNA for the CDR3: TGTGCCAGCAGCCAAGGGGGTGAGCAGTTCTTC.